A single sample is the source of the 10 T cell receptor beta chains below, sequenced in a study of healthy donors' naive CD4 and CD8 T cells. A linear amplification protocol produced the TCR libraries from about 0.45 ug of total RNA. Via MiXCR, TCRdb re-called the reads, giving one row per CDR3 protein. Among about 200,000 distinct CDR3 sequences listed, nearly 75% were seen once. The specimen was naive CD4+ and CD8+ T cells sorted from blood, pooled from several donors. These TCRs come from a pool of human donors in good health; the sample pools cells from several healthy donors.

This rearrangement joins TRBV5-1 to TRBJ2-3, with unresolved D. The ends were cut back, 1 base at V and 2 bases at J, with 8 bases in the middle. The CDR3 has 14 residues. Per the germline V gene, CDR1 is SGHRS and CDR2 is YFSETQ. The CDR3 loop is CASSLLQDTDTQYF. CDR3 nucleotides: TGCGCCAGCAGCTTGCTGCAGGACACAGATACGCAGTATTTT.

The CDR3 DNA reads as TGTGCCAGCAGTTATGAAGGCTTGTACCAAGAGACCCAGTACTTC. Protein sequence: CASSYEGLYQETQYF. The chain links TRBV6-2 or TRBV6-3 to TRBJ2-5; D is ambiguous. V shed 3 bases and J shed 0 bases, with 11 bases lying between them. CDR3 size: 15 residues. Germline values: CDR1 MNHEY, CDR2 SVGEGT.

The chain carries TRBV19 and TRBJ1-2, with 8 nucleotides matching TRBD1. The CDR3 is made up of 13 amino acids. Per germline, CDR1 LNHDA and CDR2 SQIVND (reference sequence). The J segment lost 5 bases and the V segment lost 5 bases, leaving 4 bases of the junction unmatched. CDR3 region: CASSQGAIYGYTF. CDR3 nucleotide sequence: TGTGCCAGTAGTCAGGGGGCGATTTATGGCTACACCTTC.

This clonotype came up once. The chain links TRBV30 to TRBJ2-7; a weak D match, TRBD2 (5 bases). The assigned J gene may be wrong: the sequence end matches TRBJ2-5 better. The CDR3 consists of 13 residues. The germline V gene has CDR1 GTSNPN and CDR2 SVGIG (reference sequence). CDR3: CAWNPGIQETQYF. The CDR3 nucleotides are TGTGCCTGGAATCCCGGGATACAAGAGACCCAGTACTTC.

The chain employs TRBV27 and TRBJ1-2; 7 nucleotides align to TRBD1. The ends lost 4 bases at V and 1 base at J; junction bases unmatched: 9. Germline CDR1 is MNHEY and CDR2 is SMNVEV (reference sequence). The CDR3 is 16 amino acids. Here the CDR3 reads CASSSTGTVLNYGYTF. In DNA form, the CDR3 reads TGTGCCAGCAGTTCAACCGGGACAGTCCTTAACTATGGCTACACCTTC.

The chain uses TRBV27 and TRBJ2-7; D possibly corresponds to TRBD1 (5 bases). The CDR3 spans 14 residues. Trimming stripped 3 bases from V and 5 bases from J, with 14 bases between. The germline V gene has CDR1 MNHEY and CDR2 SMNVEV (reference sequence). CDR3 nucleotides: TGTGCCAGCAGTTTGGTAGGGGAAGGGGACGAGCAGTACTTC. Protein: CASSLVGEGDEQYF.

CDR3 amino acids: CASSPDRESRNIQYF. The CDR3 DNA follows: TGTGCCAGCAGTCCGGACAGGGAGTCTCGGAACATTCAGTACTTC. The J gene is TRBJ2-4, the V gene TRBV12-3 or TRBV12-4; TRBD1 matches 8 bases. This CDR3 comprises 15 residues. Unmatched junction bases numbered 10, after V lost 5 bases and J lost 7 bases.

V is TRBV6-6 and J is TRBJ2-1; D uncertain. Germline V gives CDR1 MNHNY, CDR2 SVGAGI (reference sequence). With 7 bases removed from V and 3 bases from J, the gap between germline ends came to 10 bases. The CDR3 spans 13 residues. CDR3 amino acids: CASNRDNYNEQFF. The CDR3 nucleotides read TGTGCCAGCAACCGAGACAACTACAATGAGCAGTTCTTC.

CDR3 in amino acids: CASTLKGIYYGYTF. The CDR3 nucleotides are TGTGCCAGCACCCTAAAGGGGATCTACTATGGCTACACCTTC. The J gene is TRBJ1-2, the V gene TRBV28; a weak D match, TRBD1 (5 bases). V lost 7 bases and J 3 bases, leaving 15 bases between the germline ends. There are 14 residues in the CDR3. Germline V lookup: CDR1 MDHEN, CDR2 SYDVKM.

DNA of the CDR3: TGCAGCGTTGTAGACTTGGGAGAGGGGATCGCGGAGTTCTTC. Translating gives CSVVDLGEGIAEFF. The chain couples TRBV29-1 to TRBJ2-1; D tentatively reads TRBD1 or TRBD2 (5 bases each). Looked up from germline, CDR1 is SQVTM and CDR2 is ANQGSEA. The CDR3 has 14 residues. V was trimmed by 4 bases and J by 14 bases, leaving 24 bases between them.